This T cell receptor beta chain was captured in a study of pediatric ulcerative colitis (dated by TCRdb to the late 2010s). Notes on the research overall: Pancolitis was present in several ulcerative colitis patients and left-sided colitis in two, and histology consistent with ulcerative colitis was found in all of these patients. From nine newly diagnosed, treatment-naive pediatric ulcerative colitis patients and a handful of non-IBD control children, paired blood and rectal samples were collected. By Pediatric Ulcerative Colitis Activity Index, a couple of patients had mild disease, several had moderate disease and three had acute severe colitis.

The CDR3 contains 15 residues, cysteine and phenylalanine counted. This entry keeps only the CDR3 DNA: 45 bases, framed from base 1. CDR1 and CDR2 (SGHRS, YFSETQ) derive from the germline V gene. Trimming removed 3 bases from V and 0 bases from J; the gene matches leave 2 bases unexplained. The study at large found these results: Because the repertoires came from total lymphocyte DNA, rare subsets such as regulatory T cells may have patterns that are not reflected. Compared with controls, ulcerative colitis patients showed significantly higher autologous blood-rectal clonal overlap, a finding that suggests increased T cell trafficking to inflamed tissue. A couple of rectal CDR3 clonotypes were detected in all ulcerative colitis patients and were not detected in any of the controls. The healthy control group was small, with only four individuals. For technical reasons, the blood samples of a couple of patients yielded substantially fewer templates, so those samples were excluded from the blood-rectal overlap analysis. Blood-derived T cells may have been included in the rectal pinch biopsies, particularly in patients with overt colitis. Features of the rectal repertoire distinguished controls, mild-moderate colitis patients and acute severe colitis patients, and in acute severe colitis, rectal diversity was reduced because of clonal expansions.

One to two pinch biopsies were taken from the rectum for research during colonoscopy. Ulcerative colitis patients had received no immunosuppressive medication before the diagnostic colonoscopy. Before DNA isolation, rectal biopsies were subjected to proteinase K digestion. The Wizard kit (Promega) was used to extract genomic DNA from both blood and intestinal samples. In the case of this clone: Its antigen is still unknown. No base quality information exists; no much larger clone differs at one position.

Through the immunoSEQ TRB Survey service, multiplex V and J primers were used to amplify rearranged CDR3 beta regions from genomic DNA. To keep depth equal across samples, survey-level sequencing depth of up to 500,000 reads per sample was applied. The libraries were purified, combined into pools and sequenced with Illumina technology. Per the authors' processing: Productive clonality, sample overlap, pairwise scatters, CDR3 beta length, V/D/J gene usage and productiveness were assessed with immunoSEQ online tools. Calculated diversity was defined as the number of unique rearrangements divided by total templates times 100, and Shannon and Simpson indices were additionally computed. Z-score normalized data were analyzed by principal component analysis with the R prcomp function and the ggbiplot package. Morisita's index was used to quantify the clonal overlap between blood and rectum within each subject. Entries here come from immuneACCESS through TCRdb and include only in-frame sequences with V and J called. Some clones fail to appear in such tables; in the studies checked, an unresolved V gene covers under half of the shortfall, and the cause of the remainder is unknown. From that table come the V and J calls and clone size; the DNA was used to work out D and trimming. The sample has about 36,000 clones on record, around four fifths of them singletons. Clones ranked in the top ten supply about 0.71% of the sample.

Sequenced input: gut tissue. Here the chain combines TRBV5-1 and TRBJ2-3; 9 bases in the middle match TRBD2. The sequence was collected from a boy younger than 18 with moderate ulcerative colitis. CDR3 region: CASSSSGASTDTQYF. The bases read TGCGCCAGCAGCTCTAGCGGGGCTAGCACAGATACGCAGTATTTT.